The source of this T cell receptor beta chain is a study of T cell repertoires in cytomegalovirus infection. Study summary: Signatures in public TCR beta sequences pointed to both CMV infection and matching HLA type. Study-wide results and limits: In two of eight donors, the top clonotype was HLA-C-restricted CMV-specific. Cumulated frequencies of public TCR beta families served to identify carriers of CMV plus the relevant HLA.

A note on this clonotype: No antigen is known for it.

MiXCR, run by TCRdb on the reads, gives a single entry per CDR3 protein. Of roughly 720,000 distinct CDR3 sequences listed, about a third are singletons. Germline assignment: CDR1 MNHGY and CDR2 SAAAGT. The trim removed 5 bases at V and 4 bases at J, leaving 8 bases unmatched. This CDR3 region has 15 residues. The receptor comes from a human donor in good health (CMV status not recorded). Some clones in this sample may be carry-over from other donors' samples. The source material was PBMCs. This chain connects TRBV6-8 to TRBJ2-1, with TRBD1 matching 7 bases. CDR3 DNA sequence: TGTGCCAGCAGTCCCGGGACAGCCCCATACAATGAGCAGTTCTTC. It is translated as CASSPGTAPYNEQFF.